This T cell receptor (beta chain) was found in a study of control samples from healthy donors and cancer patients. Looked up from germline, CDR1 is LNHDA and CDR2 is SQIVND (reference sequence). CDR3 length equals 15 residues. Between the trimmed V and J ends, which lost 3 bases and 7 bases, there was a span of 16 bases. Sequencing used immunoSEQ multiplex PCR; TCRdb keeps in-frame clones, though not all of them. The data contain roughly 130,000 clones, less than 95% of them singletons. The gene calls are TRBV19 and TRBJ1-5, with D perhaps matching TRBD1 (6 bases). This sequence originates from a young man in good health. Sequenced input: blood. CDR3 loop: CASSMKVGQGQPQHF. The CDR3 bases are TGTGCCAGTAGTATGAAAGTGGGGCAGGGGCAGCCCCAGCATTTT.